This record looks at one T cell receptor beta chain sequence and its context. The antigen remains undetermined. The data were taken from a study of response to subunit inactivated influenza vaccine. Study results and limitations: Researchers suggested that each seasonal influenza vaccination recruits few new T cells.

MiXCR was run by TCRdb on the RT-PCR reads, yielding one entry per CDR3 protein. The sample holds about 480,000 distinct CDR3 sequences; over 10% are singletons and the top ten take roughly 14%. The V gene's germline CDR1 is MNHEY and CDR2 SVGAGI. V was pared by 2 bases and J by 5 bases, with 9 bases between. The CDR3 has 13 residues. This TCR was recovered from a man in his fifties or sixties who received an inactivated influenza vaccine. V gene TRBV6-5 combines with J gene TRBJ2-5; either TRBD1 or TRBD2 may supply D (5 bases each). This material consisted of PBMCs from blood, taken more than 35 days after vaccination. CDR3 sequence (DNA): TGTGCCAGCAGTTACCGAGAGGGGGAGACCCAGTACTTC. It specifies CASSYREGETQYF.